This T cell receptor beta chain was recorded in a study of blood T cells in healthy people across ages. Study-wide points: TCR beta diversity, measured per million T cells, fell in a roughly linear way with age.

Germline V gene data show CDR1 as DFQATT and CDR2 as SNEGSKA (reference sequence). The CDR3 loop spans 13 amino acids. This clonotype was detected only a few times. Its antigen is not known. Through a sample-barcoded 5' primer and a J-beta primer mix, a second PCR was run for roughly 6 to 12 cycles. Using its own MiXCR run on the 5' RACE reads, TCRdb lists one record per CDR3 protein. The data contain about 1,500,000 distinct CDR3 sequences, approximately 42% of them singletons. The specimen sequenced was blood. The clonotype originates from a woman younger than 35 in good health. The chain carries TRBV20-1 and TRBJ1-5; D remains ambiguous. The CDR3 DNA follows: TGCAGCGCTCGGACTTTTCTTCGGCAGCCCCAGCATTTT. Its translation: CSARTFLRQPQHF.